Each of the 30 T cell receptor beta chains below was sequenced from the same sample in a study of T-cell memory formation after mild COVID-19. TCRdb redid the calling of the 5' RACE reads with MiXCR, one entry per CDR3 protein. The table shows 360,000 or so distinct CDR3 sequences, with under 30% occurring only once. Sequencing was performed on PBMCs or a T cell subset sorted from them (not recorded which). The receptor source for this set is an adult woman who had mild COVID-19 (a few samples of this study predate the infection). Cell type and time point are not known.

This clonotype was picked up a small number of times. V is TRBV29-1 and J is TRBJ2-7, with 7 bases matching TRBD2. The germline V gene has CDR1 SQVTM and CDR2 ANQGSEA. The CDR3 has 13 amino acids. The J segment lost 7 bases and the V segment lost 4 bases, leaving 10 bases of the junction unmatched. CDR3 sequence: CSVVPTGGPEQYF. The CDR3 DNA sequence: TGCAGCGTTGTCCCAACGGGAGGTCCTGAGCAGTACTTC.

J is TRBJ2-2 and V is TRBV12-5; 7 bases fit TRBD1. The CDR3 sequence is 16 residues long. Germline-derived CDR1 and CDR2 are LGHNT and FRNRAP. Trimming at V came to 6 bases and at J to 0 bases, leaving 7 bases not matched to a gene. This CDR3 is CASGPPGTANTGELFF. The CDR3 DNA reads TGTGCTAGTGGCCCACCCGGGACAGCGAACACCGGGGAGCTGTTTTTT.

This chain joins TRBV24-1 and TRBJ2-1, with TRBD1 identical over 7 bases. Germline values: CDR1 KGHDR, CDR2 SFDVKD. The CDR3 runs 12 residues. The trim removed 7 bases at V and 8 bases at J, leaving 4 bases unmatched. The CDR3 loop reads CATSLQGYEQFF. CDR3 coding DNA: TGTGCCACCAGCCTACAGGGGTATGAGCAGTTCTTC.

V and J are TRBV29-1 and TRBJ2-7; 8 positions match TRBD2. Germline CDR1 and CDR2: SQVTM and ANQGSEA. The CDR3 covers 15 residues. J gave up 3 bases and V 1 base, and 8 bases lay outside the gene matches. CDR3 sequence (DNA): TGCAGCGTTGAAGGTTGGCTAGCGGGCTACTACGAGCAGTACTTC. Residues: CSVEGWLAGYYEQYF.

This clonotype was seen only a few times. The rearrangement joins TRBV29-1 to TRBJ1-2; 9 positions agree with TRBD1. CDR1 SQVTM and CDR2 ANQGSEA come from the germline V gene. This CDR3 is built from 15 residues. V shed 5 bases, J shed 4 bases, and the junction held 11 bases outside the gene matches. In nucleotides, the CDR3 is TGCAGCGTTCCCGCTCCGGGACAGGGAGGCTATGGCTACACCTTC. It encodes CSVPAPGQGGYGYTF. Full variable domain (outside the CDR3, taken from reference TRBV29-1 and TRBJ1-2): SAVISQKPSRDICQRGTSLTIQCQVDSQVTMMFWYRQQPGQSLTLIATANQGSEATYESGFVIDKFPISRPNLTFSTLTVSNMSPEDSSIYLCSVPAPGQGGYGYTFGSGTRLTVV.

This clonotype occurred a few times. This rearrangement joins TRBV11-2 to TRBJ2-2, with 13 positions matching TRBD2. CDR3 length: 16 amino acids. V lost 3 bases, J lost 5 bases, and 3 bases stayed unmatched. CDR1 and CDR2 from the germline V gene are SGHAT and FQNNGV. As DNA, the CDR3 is TGTGCCAGCAGCTTTTCGACTAGCGGGAGGACCGGGGAGCTGTTTTTT. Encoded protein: CASSFSTSGRTGELFF.

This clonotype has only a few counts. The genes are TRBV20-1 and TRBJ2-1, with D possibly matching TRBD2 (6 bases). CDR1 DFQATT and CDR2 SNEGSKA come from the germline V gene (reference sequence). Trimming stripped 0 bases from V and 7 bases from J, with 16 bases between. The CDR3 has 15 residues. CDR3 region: CSARDREFARNEQFF. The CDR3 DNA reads TGCAGTGCTAGAGATCGGGAGTTCGCGCGGAATGAGCAGTTCTTC.

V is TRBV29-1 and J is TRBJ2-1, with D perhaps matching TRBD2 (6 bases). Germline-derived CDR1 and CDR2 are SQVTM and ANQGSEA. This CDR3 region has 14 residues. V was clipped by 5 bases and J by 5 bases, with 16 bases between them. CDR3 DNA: TGCAGCGTTAGAACGATCGAGCGGGACAATGAGCAGTTCTTC. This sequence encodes CSVRTIERDNEQFF.

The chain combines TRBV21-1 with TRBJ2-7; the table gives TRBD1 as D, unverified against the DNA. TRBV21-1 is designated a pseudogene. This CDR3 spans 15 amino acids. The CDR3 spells CASSRASGGKDEQYF. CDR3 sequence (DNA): TGTGCCAGCAGCAGGGCCTCAGGGGGCAAGGACGAGCAGTACTTC.

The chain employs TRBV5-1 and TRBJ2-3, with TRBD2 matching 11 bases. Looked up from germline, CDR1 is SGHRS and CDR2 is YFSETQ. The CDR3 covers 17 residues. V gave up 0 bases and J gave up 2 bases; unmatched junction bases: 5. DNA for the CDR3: TGCGCCAGCAGCTTGGTACTAGCGGGGGAACTCACAGATACGCAGTATTTT. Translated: CASSLVLAGELTDTQYF.

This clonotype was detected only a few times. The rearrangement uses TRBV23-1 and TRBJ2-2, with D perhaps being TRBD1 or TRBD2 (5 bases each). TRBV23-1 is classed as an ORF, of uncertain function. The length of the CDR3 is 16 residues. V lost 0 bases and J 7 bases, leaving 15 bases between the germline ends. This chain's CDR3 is CASSQSFRGGGGELFF. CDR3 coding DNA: TGCGCCAGCAGTCAATCGTTCCGGGGCGGTGGCGGGGAGCTGTTTTTT.

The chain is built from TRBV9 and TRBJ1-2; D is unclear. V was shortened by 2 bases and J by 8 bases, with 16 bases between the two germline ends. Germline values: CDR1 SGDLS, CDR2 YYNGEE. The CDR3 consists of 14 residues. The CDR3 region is CASSVGGIQGGYTF. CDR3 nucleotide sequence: TGTGCCAGCAGCGTCGGAGGGATTCAAGGCGGCTACACCTTC.

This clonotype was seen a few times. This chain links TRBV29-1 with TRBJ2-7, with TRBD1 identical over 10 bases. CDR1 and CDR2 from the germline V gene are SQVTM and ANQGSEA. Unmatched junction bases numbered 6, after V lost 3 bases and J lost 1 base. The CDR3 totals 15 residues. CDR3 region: CSVERWDRGSYEQYF. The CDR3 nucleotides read TGCAGCGTTGAGAGGTGGGACAGGGGATCCTACGAGCAGTACTTC.

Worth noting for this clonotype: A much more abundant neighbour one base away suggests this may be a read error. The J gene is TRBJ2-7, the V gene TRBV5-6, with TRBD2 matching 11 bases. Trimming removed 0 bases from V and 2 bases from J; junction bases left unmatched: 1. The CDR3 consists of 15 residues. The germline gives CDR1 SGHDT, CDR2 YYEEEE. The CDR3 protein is CASSLELAGAYEQYF. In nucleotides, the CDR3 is TGTGCCAGCAGCTTGGAACTAGCGGGGGCCTACGAGCAGTACTTC.

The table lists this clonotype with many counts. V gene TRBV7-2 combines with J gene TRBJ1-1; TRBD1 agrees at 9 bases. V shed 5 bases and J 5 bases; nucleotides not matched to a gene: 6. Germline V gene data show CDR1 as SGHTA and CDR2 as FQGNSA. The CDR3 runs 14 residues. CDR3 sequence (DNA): TGTGCCAGCAGCCGAGACAGGGGGGGTACTGAAGCTTTCTTT. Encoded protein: CASSRDRGGTEAFF.

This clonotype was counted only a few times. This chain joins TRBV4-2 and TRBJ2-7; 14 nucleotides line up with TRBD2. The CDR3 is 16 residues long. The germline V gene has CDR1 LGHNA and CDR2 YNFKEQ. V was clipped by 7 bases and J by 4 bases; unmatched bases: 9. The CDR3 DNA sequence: TGTGCCAGCACCCAGGGGACTAGCGGGGGTATGTACGAGCAGTACTTC. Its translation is CASTQGTSGGMYEQYF.

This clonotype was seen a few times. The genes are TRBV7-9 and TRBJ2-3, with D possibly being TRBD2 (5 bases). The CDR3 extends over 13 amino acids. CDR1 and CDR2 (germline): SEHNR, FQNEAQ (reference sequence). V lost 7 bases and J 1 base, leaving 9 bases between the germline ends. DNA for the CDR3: TGTGCCAGCATCCCCGGGGGCACAGATACGCAGTATTTT. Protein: CASIPGGTDTQYF.

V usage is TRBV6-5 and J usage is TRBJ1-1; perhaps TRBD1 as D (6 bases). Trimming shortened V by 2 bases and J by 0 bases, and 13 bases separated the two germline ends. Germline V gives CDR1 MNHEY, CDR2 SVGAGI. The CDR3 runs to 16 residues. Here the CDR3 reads CASSYDRRKMNTEAFF. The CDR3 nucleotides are TGTGCCAGCAGTTACGACAGGAGAAAAATGAACACTGAAGCTTTCTTT.

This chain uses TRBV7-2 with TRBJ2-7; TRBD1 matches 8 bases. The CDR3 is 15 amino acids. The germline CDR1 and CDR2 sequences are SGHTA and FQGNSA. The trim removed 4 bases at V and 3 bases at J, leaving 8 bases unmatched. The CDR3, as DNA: TGTGCCAGCAGCTCCCCCGGACAGGGAGACTACGAGCAGTACTTC. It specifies CASSSPGQGDYEQYF. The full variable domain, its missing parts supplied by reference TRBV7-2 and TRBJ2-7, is GAGVSQSPSNKVTEKGKDVELRCDPISGHTALYWYRQSLGQGLEFLIYFQGNSAPDKSGLPSDRFSAERTGGSVSTLTIQRTQQEDSAVYLCASSSPGQGDYEQYFGPGTRLTVT.

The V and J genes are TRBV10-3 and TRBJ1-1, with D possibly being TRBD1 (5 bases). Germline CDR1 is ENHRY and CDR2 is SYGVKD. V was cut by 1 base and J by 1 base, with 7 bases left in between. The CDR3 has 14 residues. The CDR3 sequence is CAISEFGTNTEAFF. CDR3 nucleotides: TGTGCCATCAGTGAGTTCGGGACGAACACTGAAGCTTTCTTT.

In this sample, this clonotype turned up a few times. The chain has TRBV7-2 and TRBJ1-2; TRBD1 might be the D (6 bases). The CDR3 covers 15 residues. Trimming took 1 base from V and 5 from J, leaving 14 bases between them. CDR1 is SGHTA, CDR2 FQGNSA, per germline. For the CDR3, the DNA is TGTGCCAGCAGCTTAGGAACAGGGCCATATTATGGCTACACCTTC. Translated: CASSLGTGPYYGYTF.

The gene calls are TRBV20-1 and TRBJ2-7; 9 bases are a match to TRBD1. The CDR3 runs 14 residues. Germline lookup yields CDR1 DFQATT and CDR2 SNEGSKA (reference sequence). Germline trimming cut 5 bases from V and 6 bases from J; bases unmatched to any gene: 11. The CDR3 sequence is CSAQGGTGSGEQYF. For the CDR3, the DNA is TGCAGTGCTCAAGGCGGGACAGGGAGCGGCGAGCAGTACTTC.

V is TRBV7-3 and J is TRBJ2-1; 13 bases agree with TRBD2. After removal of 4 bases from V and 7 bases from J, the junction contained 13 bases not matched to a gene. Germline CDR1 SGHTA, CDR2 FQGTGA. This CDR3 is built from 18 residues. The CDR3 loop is CASSWVLAGGRGRNEQFF. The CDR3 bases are TGTGCCAGCAGCTGGGTACTAGCGGGGGGGCGAGGGAGAAATGAGCAGTTCTTC.

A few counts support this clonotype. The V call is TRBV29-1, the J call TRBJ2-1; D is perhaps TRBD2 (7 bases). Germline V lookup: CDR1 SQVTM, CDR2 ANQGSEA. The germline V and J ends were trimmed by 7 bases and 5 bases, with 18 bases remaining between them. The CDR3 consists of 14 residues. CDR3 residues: CSAKGGSYNNEQFF. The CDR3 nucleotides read TGCAGCGCAAAGGGGGGGTCCTACAACAATGAGCAGTTCTTC.

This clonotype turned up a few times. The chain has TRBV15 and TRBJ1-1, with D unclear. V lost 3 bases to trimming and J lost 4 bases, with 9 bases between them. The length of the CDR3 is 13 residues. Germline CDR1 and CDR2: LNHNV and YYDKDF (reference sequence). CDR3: CATSRTRTTEAFF. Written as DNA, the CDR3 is TGTGCCACCAGCAGGACCCGAACCACTGAAGCTTTCTTT.

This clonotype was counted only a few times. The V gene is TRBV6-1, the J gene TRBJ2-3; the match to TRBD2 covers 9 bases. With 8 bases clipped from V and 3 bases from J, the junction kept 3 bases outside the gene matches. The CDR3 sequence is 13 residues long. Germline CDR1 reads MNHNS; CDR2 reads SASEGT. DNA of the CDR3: TGTGCCAGCGCGGGGGGGCATACAGATACGCAGTATTTT. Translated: CASAGGHTDTQYF.

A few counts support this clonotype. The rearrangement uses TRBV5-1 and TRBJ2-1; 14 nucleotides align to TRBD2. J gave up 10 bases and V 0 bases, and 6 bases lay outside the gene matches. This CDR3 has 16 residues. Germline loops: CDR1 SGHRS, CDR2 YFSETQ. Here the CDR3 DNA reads TGCGCCAGCAGCTTGGTCGGGACTAGCGGGGGAGAAGAGCAGTTCTTC. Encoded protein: CASSLVGTSGGEEQFF.

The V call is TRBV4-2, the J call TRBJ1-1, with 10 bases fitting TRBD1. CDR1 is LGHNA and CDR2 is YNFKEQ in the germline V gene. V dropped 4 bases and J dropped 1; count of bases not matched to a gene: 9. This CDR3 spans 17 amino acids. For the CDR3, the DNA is TGTGCCAGCAGCCGGATTACCGGGACAGGGGCGAACACTGAAGCTTTCTTT. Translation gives CASSRITGTGANTEAFF.

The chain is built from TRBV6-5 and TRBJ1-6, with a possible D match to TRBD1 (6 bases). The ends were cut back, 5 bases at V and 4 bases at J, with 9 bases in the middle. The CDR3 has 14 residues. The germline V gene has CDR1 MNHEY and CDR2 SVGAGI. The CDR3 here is CASSPQGYNSPLHF. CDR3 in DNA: TGTGCCAGCAGTCCACAGGGATATAATTCACCCCTCCACTTT.

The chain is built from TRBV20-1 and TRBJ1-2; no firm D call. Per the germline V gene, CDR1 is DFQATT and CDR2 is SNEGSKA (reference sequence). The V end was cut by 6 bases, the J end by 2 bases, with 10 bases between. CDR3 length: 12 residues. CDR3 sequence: CSASPGNYGYTF. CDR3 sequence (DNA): TGCAGTGCCAGCCCTGGGAACTATGGCTACACCTTC.